This TCR beta chain was sequenced in a study of cytomegalovirus exposure and HLA in healthy donors. Study details: Some 85 million unique TCRs, all from HLA-typed donors, were included in an early release of the data. Points from the study as a whole: A later analysis associated under 20,000 TCR beta sequences with HLA alleles at a 0.05 false discovery rate.

Comments on this clone: The antigen is undetermined.

A multiplex PCR was run with 60 Vbeta primers and 13 Jbeta primers. Generated by immunoSEQ multiplex PCR, the TCRdb table keeps only in-frame clones and is missing some. The top ten clones hold less than 0.4% of a sample with approximately 270,000 clones, about four fifths of them seen once. Trimming left V 3 bases short and J 10 bases short, with 15 bases between. Per the germline V gene, CDR1 is SGHVS and CDR2 is FQNEAQ. The CDR3 contains 14 residues. The chain joins TRBV7-8 to TRBJ1-4; tentatively, D is TRBD1 (5 bases). The clonotype comes from a girl aged 2 to 10 in good health and CMV-seronegative. Source material: PBMCs. CDR3 in DNA: TGTGCCAGCAGCTTTCGGTCGGACATCCGAAAACTGTTTTTT. Encoded protein: CASSFRSDIRKLFF.